These T cell receptor beta chains were read from a single sample in a study of Tregs in tolerant kidney transplant recipients. The assay was immunoSEQ multiplex PCR, and TCRdb's table has in-frame clones only and misses some. Among about 240,000 clones listed, about 86% were seen once. Sequences were obtained from CD4+ T cells from blood. The receptors here all came from a human donor in good health. The CDR3 runs from the conserved cysteine through the conserved F or W. The D gene is left open where the match is weak. Expanded clones get a size class; other rows say once, few or many, or leave the size out.

V	size	D	length	J	DNA	CDR3
TRBV7-6	.	.	15	TRBJ1-1	TGTACCAGCAGCCAGACCAGGGGTTCGGGCACTGAAGCTTTCTTT	CTSSQTRGSGTEAFF
TRBV7-9	.	TRBD1	15	TRBJ1-2	TGTGCCAGCAGCTCCCACAGGGGGCGCGGCTATGGCTACACCTTC	CASSSHRGRGYGYTF
TRBV7-9	few	TRBD1	16	TRBJ2-3	TGTGCCAGCAGCTTAATACCGGGACAGGGGACAGATACGCAGTATTTT	CASSLIPGQGTDTQYF
TRBV10-3	.	.	17	TRBJ2-6	TGTGCCATCAGTGAGGGGCAGGGGAACTCTGGGGCCAACGTCCTGACTTTC	CAISEGQGNSGANVLTF
TRBV6-6	.	TRBD2	15	TRBJ2-5	TGTGCCAGCAGTACTACTAGCGGGAGTAGTGAGACCCAGTACTTC	CASSTTSGSSETQYF
TRBV19	.	.	15	TRBJ1-4	TGTGCCAGTAGTGTCCCTACAGGGTTGAATGAAAAACTGTTTTTT	CASSVPTGLNEKLFF
TRBV6-5	.	TRBD1	15	TRBJ2-1	TGTGCCAGCAGTTACGACAGGGGTGGCAACAATGAGCAGTTCTTC	CASSYDRGGNNEQFF
TRBV4-1	.	.	16	TRBJ1-3	TGCGCCAGCAGCCAAGGTGGATCAAGCTCTGGAAACACCATATATTTT	CASSQGGSSSGNTIYF
TRBV5-1	.	.	16	TRBJ2-5	TGCGCCAGCAGCCCGGGGGGCAGGGGGCAGGGAGAGACCCAGTACTTC	CASSPGGRGQGETQYF
TRBV5-1	.	.	14	TRBJ2-3	TGCGCCAGCAGCTCGCCGTTGGGCACAGATACGCAGTATTTT	CASSSPLGTDTQYF
TRBV9	once	TRBD1	14	TRBJ2-1	TGTGCCAGCAGCGTACTACAGGGGACAACTGAGCAGTTCTTC	CASSVLQGTTEQFF
TRBV5-1	once	TRBD1	16	TRBJ2-3	TGCGCCAGCAGCCAAGAGGGACAGAAAGCCACAGATACGCAGTATTTT	CASSQEGQKATDTQYF
TRBV5-1	.	TRBD1	14	TRBJ2-7	TGCGCCAGCAGTTCGACAGGGGGTTTGTACGAGCAGTACTTC	CASSSTGGLYEQYF
TRBV27	.	.	17	TRBJ2-2	TGTGCCAGCAGTCCGCCCCGGTCAGGGGTCAACACCGGGGAGCTGTTTTTT	CASSPPRSGVNTGELFF
TRBV4-1	.	TRBD2	17	TRBJ2-1	TGCGCCAGCAGCCAACCCCCGACTAGCGGGAGCGGGAATGAGCAGTTCTTC	CASSQPPTSGSGNEQFF
TRBV7-3	.	.	15	TRBJ1-1	TGTGCCAGCAAGGATCAGGGGCGGATGAACACTGAAGCTTTCTTT	CASKDQGRMNTEAFF
TRBV9	.	TRBD2	14	TRBJ2-7	TGTGCCAGCAGCGTGACTAGCGCGAACTACGAGCAGTACTTC	CASSVTSANYEQYF
TRBV4-2	.	TRBD2	17	TRBJ2-5	TGTGCCAGCAGCCAAGTCCGGACTAGCGGGAAAGGGGAGACCCAGTACTTC	CASSQVRTSGKGETQYF
TRBV7-2	.	.	13	TRBJ2-2	TGTGCCAGCAGCCCCGGGCTGGCCGGGGAGCTGTTTTTT	CASSPGLAGELFF
TRBV27	.	TRBD1	19	TRBJ2-5	TGTGCCAGCAGCCGCGCTTCAGGGGGCGCAGGGGCCCTAGGGGAGACCCAGTACTTC	CASSRASGGAGALGETQYF
TRBV5-1	.	TRBD2	14	TRBJ2-7	TGCGCCACCGGACTAGCGGGAAGCTCCTACGAGCAGTACTTC	CATGLAGSSYEQYF
TRBV7-6	.	TRBD1	19	TRBJ1-4	TGTGCCAGCAGCCGATCCGGGACAGCCGGCGGTGCAACTAATGAAAAACTGTTTTTT	CASSRSGTAGGATNEKLFF
TRBV6-6	.	.	14	TRBJ2-7	TGTGCCAGCAGAAGACAGCTAAGCTCCTACGAGCAGTACTTC	CASRRQLSSYEQYF
TRBV5-1	.	.	14	TRBJ2-7	TGCGCCAGCAGCTTGCTCGGGGTTTCCTACGAGCAGTACTTC	CASSLLGVSYEQYF
TRBV15	.	TRBD1	17	TRBJ1-2	TGTGCCACCAGCAGAGGAATGCAGGGGGGCCGGAACTATGGCTACACCTTC	CATSRGMQGGRNYGYTF
TRBV7-9	.	TRBD1	15	TRBJ1-4	TGTGCCAGCAGCCATAAAGGGGGCTCGGATGAAAAACTGTTTTTT	CASSHKGGSDEKLFF
TRBV5-4	.	.	15	TRBJ2-2	TGTGCCAGCAGCTTGGACAGCTTTCGAGCCGGGGAGCTGTTTTTT	CASSLDSFRAGELFF
TRBV16	.	.	14	TRBJ1-2	TGTGCCAGCAGCCAATACGCGGGGGGCGATGGCTACACCTTC	CASSQYAGGDGYTF
TRBV2	.	TRBD2	11	TRBJ2-1	TGTGCCAGCAGCCCCGGGACTAGCGGGTTCTTC	CASSPGTSGFF
TRBV9	few	TRBD1	14	TRBJ2-5	TGTGCCAGCAGCCCGGGACAGGGGGGCGAGACCCAGTACTTC	CASSPGQGGETQYF
TRBV6-5	few	TRBD2	14	TRBJ2-5	TGTGCCAGCAGTTCCCATCGGGGGGGCGAGACCCAGTACTTC	CASSSHRGGETQYF
TRBV19	.	.	14	TRBJ2-6	TGTGCCAGTAGTATAGCTGGTGGGGCCAACGTCCTGACTTTC	CASSIAGGANVLTF
TRBV29-1	few	.	15	TRBJ2-1	TGCAGCGTTGAATCCTGGACAGAAAACTACAATGAGCAGTTCTTC	CSVESWTENYNEQFF
TRBV20-1	.	.	11	TRBJ1-2	TGCAGTGCTAGACCGGGGGCTGGCTACACCTTC	CSARPGAGYTF
TRBV2	.	TRBD1	15	TRBJ1-4	TGTGCCAGCAGTGATCAGACAGGGGTGGGGGAAAAACTGTTTTTT	CASSDQTGVGEKLFF
TRBV29-1	.	TRBD1	14	TRBJ1-2	TGCAGCGTTGAGGGACAGGGGGAGGCTTATGGCTACACCTTC	CSVEGQGEAYGYTF
TRBV2	.	.	13	TRBJ1-2	TGTGCCAGCAGCGGGCCCATGCAGGGTGGCTACACCTTC	CASSGPMQGGYTF
TRBV11-3	.	.	13	TRBJ2-7	TGTGCCAGCAGCTTAGTCTCGGGATACGAGCAGTACTTC	CASSLVSGYEQYF
TRBV21-1	.	.	15	TRBJ2-7	TGTGCCAGCAGCAAAGGCGGGAGGTCATCCTACGAGCAGTACTTC	CASSKGGRSSYEQYF
TRBV6-6	once	TRBD2	16	TRBJ2-7	TGTGCCAGCAGTTGGCTAGCGGGGGCCCCACCCTACGAGCAGTACTTC	CASSWLAGAPPYEQYF
TRBV7-8	.	.	12	TRBJ2-5	TGTGCCAGCAGCTTAGGCCGGGGAGAGCAGTACTTC	CASSLGRGEQYF
TRBV30	once	TRBD1	14	TRBJ1-4	TGTGCCTGGAGTGTCCAGGGGGGCGGTGAAAAACTGTTTTTT	CAWSVQGGGEKLFF
TRBV6-1	.	TRBD1	14	TRBJ1-2	TGTGCCAGCAGACCCGGGACAGGGAGGTATGGCTACACCTTC	CASRPGTGRYGYTF
TRBV7-2	.	TRBD1	14	TRBJ1-5	TGTGCCAGCAGCTCCGGGACAGGGGGCCAGCCCCAGCATTTT	CASSSGTGGQPQHF
TRBV27	.	.	20	TRBJ2-7	TGTGCCAGCAGTTTATTCCCGAGGAGCTTTCTGAGTGACTCCCCCTACGAGCAGTACTTC	CASSLFPRSFLSDSPYEQYF
TRBV5-8	.	TRBD1	15	TRBJ2-7	TGTGCCAGCAGCTTGGGGGACAGGGATTCCTACGAGCAGTACTTC	CASSLGDRDSYEQYF
TRBV30	.	.	13	TRBJ1-2	TGTGCCTGGAGTGGCCGGATGAGCTATGGCTACACCTTC	CAWSGRMSYGYTF
TRBV5-1	.	.	14	TRBJ1-1	TGCGCCAGCACGCCGCAAGGTTCGATCACTGAAGCTTTCTTT	CASTPQGSITEAFF
TRBV12-2	.	.	15	TRBJ1-5	TGTGCAAGTCGCAGCTGGACAGGGGGCAATCAGCCCCAGCATTTT	CASRSWTGGNQPQHF
TRBV5-5	few	.	15	TRBJ2-3	TGTGCCAGCAGCATAACTAGATCCTACACAGATACGCAGTATTTT	CASSITRSYTDTQYF
TRBV5-6	.	.	13	TRBJ1-2	TGTGCCAGCAGCCGAGAGTGGGGTGACGGCTACACCTTC	CASSREWGDGYTF
TRBV6-1	.	TRBD1	14	TRBJ1-3	TGTGCCAGCAGTCAGGGGGCCTCTGGAAACACCATATATTTT	CASSQGASGNTIYF
TRBV7-9	.	.	12	TRBJ1-5	TGTGCCAGCAGCTTAGAAGGTCAGCCCCAGCATTTT	CASSLEGQPQHF
TRBV9	.	.	13	TRBJ1-5	TGTGCCAGCAGCGTAGGTCTAGGTCAGCCCCAGCATTTT	CASSVGLGQPQHF
TRBV19	.	.	13	TRBJ2-2	TGTGCCACCTCCAGTTGGGGCACCGGGGAGCTGTTTTTT	CATSSWGTGELFF
TRBV6-5	.	.	15	TRBJ2-2	TGTGCCAGCAGTTACGACAGGAGATACACCGGGGAGCTGTTTTTT	CASSYDRRYTGELFF
TRBV19	.	.	17	TRBJ1-5	TGTGCCAGTAGTACCCGGGGAATGGTTGTCCTAGGGCAGCCCCAGCATTTT	CASSTRGMVVLGQPQHF
TRBV5-1	.	.	15	TRBJ1-6	TGCGCCAGCAGCGCGACCAATGGGGATAATTCACCCCTCCACTTT	CASSATNGDNSPLHF
TRBV5-1	.	TRBD2	14	TRBJ2-1	TGCGCCAGCAGCTACTCTAGCGGGAGTGGTGAGCAGTTCTTC	CASSYSSGSGEQFF
TRBV5-5	.	.	18	TRBJ1-2	TGTGCCAGCAGCGCTGGAAGTGACCCCTATAGTGGTTGGCCTGGCTACACCTTC	CASSAGSDPYSGWPGYTF